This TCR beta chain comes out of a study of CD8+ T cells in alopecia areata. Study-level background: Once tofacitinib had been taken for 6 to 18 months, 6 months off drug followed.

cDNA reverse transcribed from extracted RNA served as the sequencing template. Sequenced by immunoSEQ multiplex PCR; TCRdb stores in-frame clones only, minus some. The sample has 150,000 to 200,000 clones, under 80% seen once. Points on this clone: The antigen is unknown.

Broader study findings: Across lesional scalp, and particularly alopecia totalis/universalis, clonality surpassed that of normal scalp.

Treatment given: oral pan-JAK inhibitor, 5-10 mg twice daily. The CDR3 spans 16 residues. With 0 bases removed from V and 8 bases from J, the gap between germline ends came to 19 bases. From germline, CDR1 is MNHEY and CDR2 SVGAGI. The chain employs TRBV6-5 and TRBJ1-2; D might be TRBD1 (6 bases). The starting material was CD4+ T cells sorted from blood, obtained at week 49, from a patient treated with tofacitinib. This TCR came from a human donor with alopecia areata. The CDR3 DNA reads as TGTGCCAGCAGTTACTCCGGGGACACGGGGTTATGGGGCTACACCTTC. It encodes CASSYSGDTGLWGYTF.